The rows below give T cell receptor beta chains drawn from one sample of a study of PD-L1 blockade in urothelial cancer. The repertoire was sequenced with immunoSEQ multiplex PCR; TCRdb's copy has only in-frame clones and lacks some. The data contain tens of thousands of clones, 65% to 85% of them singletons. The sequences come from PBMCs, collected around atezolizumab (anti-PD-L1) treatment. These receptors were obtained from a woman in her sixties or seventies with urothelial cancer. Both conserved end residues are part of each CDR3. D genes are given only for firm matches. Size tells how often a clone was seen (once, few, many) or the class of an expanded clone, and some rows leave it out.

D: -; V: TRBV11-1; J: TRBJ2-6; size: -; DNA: TGTGCCAGCAGCATTGGGCTCTCTGGGGCCAACGTCCTGACTTTC; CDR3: CASSIGLSGANVLTF
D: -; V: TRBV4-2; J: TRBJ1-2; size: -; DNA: TGTGCCAGCAGCCAAGAAAAAGGAGGCTATGGCTACACCTTC; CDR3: CASSQEKGGYGYTF
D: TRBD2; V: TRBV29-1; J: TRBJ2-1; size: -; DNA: TGCAGCGGCCGGGGACTAGTTCTGGGTCATGAGCAGTTCTTC; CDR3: CSGRGLVLGHEQFF
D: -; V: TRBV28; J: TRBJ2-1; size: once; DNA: TGTGCCAGCAAAACGACGCAGGGTTCAAGGAATGAGCAGTTCTTC; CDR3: CASKTTQGSRNEQFF
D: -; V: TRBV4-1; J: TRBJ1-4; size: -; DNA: TGCGCCAGCAGCCCCTGGGTCAGGGGCGGTGAAAAACTGTTTTTT; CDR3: CASSPWVRGGEKLFF
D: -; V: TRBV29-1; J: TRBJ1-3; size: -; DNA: TGCAGCGTTGAAGATGGGGACAACTCTGGAAACACCATATATTTT; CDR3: CSVEDGDNSGNTIYF
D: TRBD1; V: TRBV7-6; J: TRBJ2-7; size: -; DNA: TGTGCCAGCAGCTTAGGGGGACAGGGTCCCTACGAGCAGTACTTC; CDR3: CASSLGGQGPYEQYF
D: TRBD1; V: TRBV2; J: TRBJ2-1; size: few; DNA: TGTGCCAGCAGTGTAAGGACAGGTCAAGGGGAGCAGTTCTTC; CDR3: CASSVRTGQGEQFF
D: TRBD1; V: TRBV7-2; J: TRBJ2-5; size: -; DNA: TGTGCCAGCAGCCAGTGGACAGGGGTCCAAGAGACCCAGTACTTC; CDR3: CASSQWTGVQETQYF
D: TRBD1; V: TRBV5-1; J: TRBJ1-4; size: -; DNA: TGCGCCAGCAGCTTGGTACAGGGGCGGCACGAAAAACTGTTTTTT; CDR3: CASSLVQGRHEKLFF
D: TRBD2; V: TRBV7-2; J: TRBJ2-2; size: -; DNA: TGTGCCAGCAGCCTAGCGGGAGGGCACACCGGGGAGCTGTTTTTT; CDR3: CASSLAGGHTGELFF
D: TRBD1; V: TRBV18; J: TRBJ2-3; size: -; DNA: TGTGCCAGCTCACCATTTGACAGGGGGGCAGATACGCAGTATTTT; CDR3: CASSPFDRGADTQYF
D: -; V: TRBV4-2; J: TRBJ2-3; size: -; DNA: TGTGCCAGCAGCCCAACATCATTCGTAGCGGATACTAGCACAGATACGCAGTATTTT; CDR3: CASSPTSFVADTSTDTQYF
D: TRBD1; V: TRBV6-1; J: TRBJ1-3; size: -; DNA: TGTGCCAGCAGTGATATTGAGGGGGCCTCTGGAAACACCATATATTTT; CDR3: CASSDIEGASGNTIYF
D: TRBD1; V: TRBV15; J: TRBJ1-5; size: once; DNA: TGTGCCAACTTACGAACAGGGGTTCGGGAAAATCAGCCCCAGCATTTT; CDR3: CANLRTGVRENQPQHF
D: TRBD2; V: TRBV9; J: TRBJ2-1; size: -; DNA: TGTGCCAGCAGCGTAGTGGCTAGCGGGGGTTATGAGCAGTTCTTC; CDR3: CASSVVASGGYEQFF
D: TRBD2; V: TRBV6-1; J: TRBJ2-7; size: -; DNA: TGTGCCAGCAGTGAAGCGCCCCATGGGACTAGCGGGAAAGTCGAGCAGTACTTC; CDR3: CASSEAPHGTSGKVEQYF
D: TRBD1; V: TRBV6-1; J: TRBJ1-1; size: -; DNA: TGTGCCAGCAGTGAGCTGGTGACAGGGAGCACTGAAGCTTTCTTT; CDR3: CASSELVTGSTEAFF